Included here is one TCR beta chain sequence, with context. In this sample, this clone turned up a few times. Its cognate antigen has yet to be identified. Within one base of it there is no much larger clone, and no base qualities were kept. TCRbeta CDR3 regions were amplified from genomic DNA using the immunoSEQ Assay, a bias-controlled multiplex PCR. The authors' pipeline ran thus. Nucleated cell counts per sample were estimated from amplification of reference gene primers within the assay. Sequence reads were collapsed and filtered to measure the absolute abundance of every unique TCRbeta CDR3 rearrangement. For each sample, productive Simpson clonality was calculated as the square root of Simpson's diversity index over productive rearrangements. This is the immuneACCESS table as TCRdb keeps it, with only in-frame sequences that have V and J called. A part of the clones is gone; compared with another copy, unresolved V genes explain less than half, and the rest is unexplained. That table supplies the V and J calls and clone size; D and trimming were determined from the DNA. The sample table shows 200,000 or so clones, and roughly 92% are seen once. The ten most abundant clones make up around 0.84% of the sample.

The data originate from a study of blood T cell repertoires in COVID-19 (dated by TCRdb to about 2020). Concerning the study at large: Collaborator samples came from the United States, Italy and Spain and covered acute and convalescent phases of COVID-19. The prospective study material was composed of cDNA or gDNA derived from T cells, B-cell-depleted T cells, or PBMCs. The dataset comprised deeply sampled blood TCRbeta repertoires from subjects exposed to, actively infected with, or recovered from COVID-19. The repertoires were made available in a free public database intended to serve as a resource for research on the immune response to SARS-CoV-2. The samples were drawn from the first 160 participants of the ongoing ImmuneRACE study and from 1,200 or so subjects provided by 6 global collaborators. Sample metadata almost always included a de-identified subject ID, COVID-19 status, age in years and sex. Where available, HLA class I and class II types were obtained from metadata supplied by the sample provider rather than from assay-based typing. Study-wide conclusions, independent of this receptor: The quantity of clinical and demographic metadata differed by source and by participant and was supplied without curation.

One collaborating source in Seattle enrolled patients while the patients were actively infected and followed the patients over time throughout the course of disease. Collaborating institutions collected whole blood in K2EDTA tubes following their own protocols. Collaborator samples were shipped for TCRbeta analysis as frozen whole blood, isolated PBMCs, or DNA extracted from either sample type. The receptor's source is a man in his sixties with COVID-19, enrolled during active disease. Sequencing was done on a sample of peripheral blood.

The CDR3 is CASSHMAMNTEAFF. The bases are TGTGCCAGTAGTCACATGGCAATGAACACTGAAGCTTTCTTT. The chain joins TRBV19 to TRBJ1-1; confidence is insufficient to name the D gene. Including the terminal cysteine and phenylalanine, the CDR3 comprises 14 residues. Here the CDR3 DNA is all that survives: 42 bases in frame from base 1. From a lookup of the germline V gene (reference sequence), CDR1 and CDR2 are LNHDA and SQIVND. V is reduced by 5 bases and J by 0 bases, leaving a spacing of 10 bases between them.